The 22 T cell receptor beta chains given below trace back to one sample, sequenced in a study of OX40 agonist ivuxolimab in advanced cancers. Assay: immunoSEQ multiplex PCR; the TCRdb copy retains only in-frame clones and omits some. The sample carries tens of thousands of clones, more than 70% recorded once. The material sequenced was CD4+ or CD8+ T cells sorted from blood, taken in a trial of the OX40 agonist ivuxolimab. These receptors all stem from an adult with an advanced solid tumor such as melanoma, head and neck, liver or kidney cancer.

The V and J genes are TRBV27 and TRBJ1-2; D gene unclear. V was shortened by 5 bases and J by 2 bases, with 15 bases between the two germline ends. The CDR3 totals 15 residues. Germline lookup yields CDR1 MNHEY and CDR2 SMNVEV (reference sequence). The CDR3 is CASSPGSERNYGYTF. For the CDR3, the DNA is TGTGCCAGCAGTCCTGGTTCGGAGAGAAACTATGGCTACACCTTC.

CDR3 nucleotides: TGTGCCAGCAGCCAAGATCGTCAGGGTCTAGCGGGATACAATGAGCAGTTCTTC. It yields the protein CASSQDRQGLAGYNEQFF. The chain joins TRBV4-2 to TRBJ2-1; 9 bases align to TRBD2. V trimming: 0 bases; J trimming: 4 bases; junction bases outside the gene matches: 10. Germline CDR1 is LGHNA and CDR2 is YNFKEQ. The CDR3 is 18 residues long.

In this sample, this clone turned up a few times. The chain employs TRBV5-4 and TRBJ2-3, with D hard to call. The germline V and J ends were trimmed by 4 bases and 3 bases, with 15 bases remaining between them. Germline V gene sequence: CDR1 SGHNT, CDR2 YYREEE (reference sequence). CDR3 size: 15 residues. This CDR3 is CASSPSGEMTDTQYF. The CDR3 nucleotides read TGTGCCAGCAGCCCCTCTGGAGAGATGACAGATACGCAGTATTTT.

J is TRBJ2-7 and V is TRBV28; 10 bases match TRBD1. Looked up from germline, CDR1 is MDHEN and CDR2 is SYDVKM. V dropped 4 bases and J dropped 5; count of bases not matched to a gene: 8. This CDR3 has 15 residues. DNA of the CDR3: TGTGCCAGCAGTTCCCCCGGGACAGGGGCCAACGAGCAGTACTTC. Translated: CASSSPGTGANEQYF.

The gene calls are TRBV5-6 and TRBJ1-1, with a weak D call TRBD1 (5 bases). Germline CDR1 and CDR2: SGHDT and YYEEEE. V was clipped by 0 bases and J by 1 base, with 16 bases between them. There are 17 residues in the CDR3. The CDR3 sequence: CASSLGGSWSRNTEAFF. The CDR3 bases are TGTGCCAGCAGCTTGGGGGGGTCGTGGAGCCGGAACACTGAAGCTTTCTTT.

This clone was observed a few times. The rearrangement joins TRBV7-2 to TRBJ2-5; D ambiguous. CDR3 length equals 12 residues. V lost 4 bases and J 1 base, leaving 4 bases between the germline ends. Looked up from germline, CDR1 is SGHTA and CDR2 is FQGNSA. The CDR3 loop reads CASSYPQETQYF. CDR3 in DNA: TGTGCCAGCAGCTACCCCCAAGAGACCCAGTACTTC.

The CDR3 loop reads CASSLASAGGEDTQYF. CDR3 nucleotides: TGTGCCAGCAGCTTAGCTTCAGCGGGAGGCGAAGATACGCAGTATTTT. The chain links TRBV11-3 to TRBJ2-3, with 9 bases matching TRBD2. The CDR3 runs to 16 residues. Germline CDR1 reads SGHNT; CDR2 reads YENEEA. V trimming: 1 base; J trimming: 5 bases; junction bases outside the gene matches: 7.

J is TRBJ2-7 and V is TRBV28; D is uncertain. V lost 7 bases and J lost 6, with 13 bases in between. This CDR3 has 12 amino acids. CDR1 and CDR2 from the germline V gene are MDHEN and SYDVKM. CDR3 in DNA: TGTGCCAGCACCTTGGGCCGCGGCGAGCAGTACTTC. Encoded protein: CASTLGRGEQYF. The variable domain in full, completed from reference TRBV28 and TRBJ2-7, reads DVKVTQSSRYLVKRTGEKVFLECVQDMDHENMFWYRQDPGLGLRLIYFSYDVKMKEKGDIPEGYSVSREKKERFSLILESASTNQTSMYLCASTLGRGEQYFGPGTRLTVT.

In the case of this clone: The DNA is omitted, as the CDR3 cannot be located on it reliably, and the CDR3 follows TCRdb's listing. The chain carries TRBV9 and TRBJ2-1; TRBD2 is the table's D call and was not checked against the DNA. A total of 13 residues make up the CDR3, ends included. The V gene's germline CDR1 is SGDLS and CDR2 YYNGEE. CDR3 in amino acids: CASSVGAGTSPFF.

This clone has only one observation. V usage is TRBV7-9 and J usage is TRBJ2-4; D call uncertain. Germline-derived CDR1 and CDR2 are SEHNR and FQNEAQ (reference sequence). The CDR3 is 14 amino acids. V lost 4 bases to trimming and J lost 1 base, with 8 bases between them. The CDR3 protein is CASSSGNAKNIQYF. In DNA, the CDR3 is TGTGCCAGCAGCTCTGGGAATGCCAAAAACATTCAGTACTTC.

Turning to this clone: Other nucleotide sequences in the sample specify the same CDR3. The CDR3 DNA reads TGTGCCAGCACCCCGGACAGGGGGGACACTGAAGCTTTCTTT. Translated, it gives CASTPDRGDTEAFF. The chain joins TRBV6-1 to TRBJ1-1; 10 bases agree with TRBD1. Germline V gives CDR1 MNHNS, CDR2 SASEGT. After removal of 7 bases from V and 3 bases from J, the junction contained 5 bases not matched to a gene. The CDR3 length is 14 residues.

The chain recombines TRBV10-1 with TRBJ2-3; D gene ambiguous. CDR3 length: 13 amino acids. Germline values: CDR1 WNHNN, CDR2 SYGVQD (reference sequence). The V end was cut by 2 bases, the J end by 6 bases, with 9 bases between. This CDR3 is CASSERLEDTQYF. CDR3 DNA sequence: TGCGCCAGCAGTGAGCGGCTGGAGGATACGCAGTATTTT.

The chain combines TRBV11-3 with TRBJ2-3; the match to TRBD2 covers 10 bases. This CDR3 comprises 16 residues. CDR1 is SGHNT and CDR2 is YENEEA in the germline V gene. J lost 3 bases, V lost 4 bases, and 7 bases had no gene match. CDR3 DNA: TGTGCCAGCAGCTCTCAATTAGCGGGGGGAACAGATACGCAGTATTTT. This codes for CASSSQLAGGTDTQYF.

CDR3 nucleotide sequence: TGTGCCAGCAGACGGACTGGCGGGGAGCTGTTTTTT. The encoded protein is CASRRTGGELFF. The V and J genes are TRBV6-5 and TRBJ2-2; a possible D gene is TRBD2 (5 bases). With 6 bases removed from V and 7 bases from J, the gap between germline ends came to 9 bases. The CDR3 length is 12 residues. The germline V gene encodes CDR1 MNHEY and CDR2 SVGAGI.

The chain has TRBV11-2 and TRBJ2-3; D not resolved. Trimming took 5 bases from V and 6 from J, leaving 15 bases between them. The CDR3 covers 14 residues. Per the germline V gene, CDR1 is SGHAT and CDR2 is FQNNGV. The CDR3 DNA reads TGTGCCAGCAGCCAGAGCTATTCTGGGGATACGCAGTATTTT. Protein sequence: CASSQSYSGDTQYF. The full variable domain, its missing parts supplied by reference TRBV11-2 and TRBJ2-3, is EAGVAQSPRYKIIEKRQSVAFWCNPISGHATLYWYQQILGQGPKLLIQFQNNGVVDDSQLPKDRFSAERLKGVDSTLKIQPAKLEDSAVYLCASSQSYSGDTQYFGPGTRLTVL.

The chain joins TRBV6-4 to TRBJ1-1, with D unclear. CDR3 length: 14 residues. Looked up from germline, CDR1 is MRHNA and CDR2 is SNTAGT. Trimming cost V 0 bases and J 1 base, with 6 bases left between them. CDR3 in amino acids: CASSDSLRNTEAFF. CDR3 in DNA: TGTGCCAGCAGTGACTCGCTAAGGAACACTGAAGCTTTCTTT.

This clone was counted between two and nine times. The rearrangement joins TRBV27 to TRBJ2-3; 8 bases fit TRBD2. The V gene's germline CDR1 is MNHEY and CDR2 SMNVEV (reference sequence). The CDR3 extends over 16 amino acids. Unmatched junction bases numbered 7, after V lost 1 base and J lost 4 bases. CDR3 sequence reads: CASSLLSSGSADTQYF. The CDR3 nucleotides read TGTGCCAGCAGTTTATTAAGCAGCGGGAGCGCAGATACGCAGTATTTT.

This rearrangement joins TRBV19 to TRBJ1-1, with a tentative D call TRBD1 (6 bases). V lost 3 bases and J 4 bases, leaving 18 bases between the germline ends. CDR1 and CDR2 (germline): LNHDA, SQIVND (reference sequence). The CDR3 extends over 16 amino acids. In nucleotides, the CDR3 is TGTGCCAGTAGTATCTATAGGGGGGGCGGAGGCACTGAAGCTTTCTTT. Encoded protein: CASSIYRGGGGTEAFF.

The chain joins TRBV9 to TRBJ1-2; the match to TRBD1 covers 9 bases. The V gene end was trimmed by 3 bases and the J gene end by 4 bases; junction bases not matched to a gene: 4. CDR1 and CDR2 from the germline V gene are SGDLS and YYNGEE. The CDR3 totals 14 residues. The CDR3 protein is CASSGVTGGYGYTF. CDR3 bases: TGTGCCAGCAGCGGAGTGACAGGGGGCTATGGCTACACCTTC.

The V call is TRBV13, the J call TRBJ1-3; 10 positions agree with TRBD1. Germline V gives CDR1 PRHDT, CDR2 FYEKMQ (reference sequence). Losses at the gene ends were 4 bases for V and 3 bases for J; bases not matched to a gene: 12. The CDR3 loop spans 18 amino acids. CDR3 coding DNA: TGTGCCAGCAGCTCCCGGACAGGGGGAGTGGGGTTTGGAAACACCATATATTTT. Protein product: CASSSRTGGVGFGNTIYF.

This clone was observed a single time. The V gene is TRBV9, the J gene TRBJ2-3; tentative D call: TRBD2 (7 bases). The CDR3 loop spans 19 amino acids. The V gene's germline CDR1 is SGDLS and CDR2 YYNGEE. Trimming left V 0 bases short and J 0 bases short, with 20 bases between. The CDR3 bases are TGTGCCAGCAGCGTAGAAGATATGAGGGCGGGGGCTAGCACAGATACGCAGTATTTT. Translated: CASSVEDMRAGASTDTQYF.

The chain is built from TRBV6-6 and TRBJ1-2; D unclear. CDR3 length equals 11 residues. Trimming cost V 6 bases and J 8 bases, with 10 bases left between them. CDR1 and CDR2 (germline): MNHNY, SVGAGI (reference sequence). CDR3 nucleotide sequence: TGTGCCAGCAGCCCCCTTGGCGGCTACACCTTC. Its translation: CASSPLGGYTF.